One TCR beta chain is described in this entry. This clone was recorded once. The antigen it recognizes is unknown. No qualities accompany the bases; no much larger clone lies one base away. The cohort consisted of some 670 healthy bone marrow donors. Cohort members were all nominally healthy when sampled, although unrecorded immune exposures were likely present. The donor tested CMV seronegative and was one of the 352 seronegative cohort members. A peripheral blood sample was collected from each donor, and TCR beta sequencing was performed on peripheral blood mononuclear cells. The Qiagen DNeasy Blood Extraction Kit was used to extract genomic DNA from the blood cell samples. The data stem from a study of cytomegalovirus exposure and HLA in healthy donors (dated by TCRdb to between 2016 and 2019). In the study overall: In an earlier analysis of under 750 of the donors, 250 to 350 Gb of sequence data and 95 million to 130 million unique TCR beta sequences from roughly 200 million T cells were reported. Typing coverage varied by locus: 629-630 donors for A, B, C, DRB1 and DQB1; approximately 560 for DQA1; approximately 570 for DPA1; 450 to 480 for DPB1. The study aimed to test whether cataloging public T cell receptors could reveal signatures of past pathogen exposure. A later analysis re-examined previously published TCR beta repertoires from more than 600 donors and added high-resolution HLA genotyping to investigate patterns of TCR occurrence. HLA typing covered class I and class II loci at four-digit resolution. Rather than using new phenotypic data, the later analysis identified candidate immune exposures from TCR beta sequences and from how often those sequences occurred across donors. An earlier analysis of around 540 of the donors applied high-throughput TCR beta sequencing to assess whether each TCR beta V gene segment acted as functional or pseudogenic. Roughly five DR-DQ haplotypes were handled as single units for association and clustering, since linkage in the cohort was strong. In a later genetic analysis, genome-wide SNP genotypes for about 55% of the roughly 700 donors were used, and that subset was treated as a discovery cohort. High-throughput TCR immunosequencing, statistical association of individual TCRs with disease status, and machine learning were combined to predict cytomegalovirus infection status. Besides the first cohort of around 700 subjects, a separate validation cohort made up of 120 different subjects was used. Among about 410 genotyped donors of the cohort, an average of roughly 230,000 unique TCR beta nucleotide sequences was sequenced per donor, of which roughly 17% were non-productive. Donor age, sex, ethnicity and CMV serostatus were compiled together with the repertoire data. Every repertoire in the discovery cohort had been generated on one and the same sequencing platform. An early release that covered roughly 600 HLA-typed donors contained approximately 300 gigabases of sequencing data and 85 million to 100 million unique TCR sequences. Among the approximately 430 genotyped donors, around 79% belonged to the genetic ancestry cluster associated with self-reported Caucasian donors. The study used immunosequencing to profile the T cell repertoires of several hundred subjects and linked those repertoires to cytomegalovirus serostatus.

Results the study describes overall, beyond this receptor: Correlated functional status among segregating V segments might reflect linkage disequilibrium, but an unknown experimental factor could not be ruled out. When HLA alleles, especially DR and DQ, strongly co-occurred, attributing TCR associations to individual alleles was difficult. Across donors, most TCR sequences were observed very rarely, whereas some public TCRs were present in many individuals. Some IMGT-functional V segments, including TRBV6-2 and TRBV6-3, could not be told apart with the 87-base-pair reads, so those segments were excluded. The earlier analysis of some 560 of the donors excluded roughly 16 rarely observed V segments, including chromosome 9 orphons, because counts were too low. HLA typing was unavailable for some donors at each locus, so association tests used only the typed subset. Broadly in line with IMGT annotations, most TCR beta V segments showed up in productive rearrangements about 90% or about 30% of the time in an earlier analysis of several hundred of the donors. A total of 150 to 200 TCR beta chains were listed by the study as associated with cytomegalovirus. A group of highly shared sequence variants was considered likely to be a technical artifact of the sequencing pipeline. An association between a missense DCLRE1C variant and V-gene and J-gene trimming of TCR beta chains was found in a later genetic analysis and replicated in an independent cohort. In a later analysis, HLA-associated TCR beta chains were found to be more clonally expanded and to have lower generation probabilities than equally common non-associated chains. Presence/absence analyses assumed roughly uniform sequencing depth across donors, an assumption that may not hold. It was suggested by the authors that the approach could potentially be generalized to other disease states and immunological phenotypes. In a later genetic analysis, fewer N-insertions in productive TCRs were reported among donors in an Asian-associated ancestry cluster than the roughly 640-donor mean. In a later analysis, most CMV-associated TCR beta chains were found to appear HLA-restricted, with HLA associations seemingly driven largely by CMV exposure. A few of the identified cytomegalovirus-associated TCR beta chains were confirmed in vitro to be specific for cytomegalovirus antigens. Several of the top co-occurrence clusters appeared to be linked to parvovirus B19, influenza, CMV and Epstein-Barr virus, according to a later analysis. A further reported finding was that TCR beta sequences accurately predicted the HLA-A and HLA-B alleles for most subjects in the first cohort. In this cohort, only TCR beta chains were sequenced, and detectable features were limited by the absence of alpha or paired-chain data. In a later analysis, 15,000 to 20,000 TCR beta sequences were associated with specific HLA alleles at a false discovery rate of 0.05. CMV serostatus was the only immune exposure information available for the cohort. In a later analysis, the rate of TCR association differed among HLA loci, with DRB1 alleles having the most associated TCRs and HLA-C alleles having the fewest. In both the original and validation cohorts, the classifier was reported to diagnose cytomegalovirus status with high specificity and sensitivity.

V has 6 bases trimmed and J has 5 bases trimmed; junction bases matching no gene number 9. The CDR3 runs 15 residues from the cysteine to the phenylalanine. Only the CDR3 DNA is retained, 45 bases long and in frame from the first base. CDR1 and CDR2, per the germline V gene, are KGHSH and LQKENI. Library preparation used the immunoSEQ multiplex PCR assay. The multiplex PCR relied on a mix of 60 forward primers for TCR Vbeta segments and 13 reverse primers for TCR Jbeta segments. The CDR3 region of rearranged TCR beta genes was amplified from genomic DNA with a multiplex PCR assay. The Illumina HiSeq System was used to sequence the amplified TCR beta libraries as 87-base-pair reads. For the original study's pipeline: Across the roughly 670 repertoires, a later analysis counted some 80 million unique TCR beta chains, around 10 million of which were shared by at least two donors. A nearest-neighbor algorithm error-corrected the raw reads and collapsed the reads into unique sequences, merging closely related sequences to remove PCR and sequencing errors. CDR3 sequences were aligned to IMGT reference sequences to assign V, D and J gene segments. For a sequence to be retained, a match of at least six nucleotides to both a V gene segment and a J gene segment was required. A rearrangement counted as productive if the CDR3 had no stop codons and remained in frame with V and J, and every other rearrangement counted as non-productive. Following IMGT convention, CDR3 was defined as the stretch from the second conserved V-encoded cysteine up to the conserved J-encoded phenylalanine. Sequences without an unambiguous match to a single V gene segment were excluded from the earlier analysis of 500 to 700 of the donors. An earlier analysis of fewer than 650 of the donors classified V segments as functional when productive rearrangements were above 56.7% and as segregating when the standard deviation between donors was above 5%. A statistical classification framework was built for diagnosing cytomegalovirus status from the catalog of TCR beta chain sequences. In a later analysis, V and J genes were assigned by comparing TCR nucleotide sequences against IMGT/GENE-DB human TR gene sequences. The TCRdist pipeline was used in a later analysis to assign CDR3 sequences and most-parsimonious VDJ recombination scenarios. A later analysis defined each TCR beta chain by its CDR3 amino acid sequence plus V-gene family, and excluded reads lacking a unique V-gene family. In a later analysis, around 600 highly shared, low-generation-probability nucleotide sequences were removed to address suspected cross-contamination and a sequencing artifact. In a later analysis, a clonal expansion index was calculated for each public chain from normalized within-repertoire ranks of inferred template counts. A later analysis computed generation probabilities with a VDJ recombination model fitted to out-of-frame rearrangements, and checked the results against IGoR. In a later analysis, hypergeometric tests were used to score TCR-TCR, TCR-HLA and TCR-CMV co-occurrence, with a repertoire-size bias correction applied to TCR pairs. A later analysis estimated false discovery rates by permuting HLA or CMV assignments 20 times. In a later analysis, co-occurring TCRs were grouped using DBSCAN, and TCRdist sequence similarity was added for clustering within HLA-allele-positive subsets. Repertoires with fewer than 30,000 or more than 120,000 public chains were left out of co-occurrence clustering, as were five repertoires with anomalous nucleotide sharing. The table was pulled from immuneACCESS by TCRdb, which kept in-frame rearrangements only. Such tables lose some clones; where checked, under half of the loss comes from unresolved V genes, and the rest has no known cause. V and J calls and clone size are those listed in that table; D and trimming were worked out from the DNA. The table for this sample lists approximately 120,000 clones; about 84% of them were counted only once. The biggest ten clones account for roughly 3.5% of the sample.

Specimen: PBMCs. The chain links TRBV18 with TRBJ1-1; 10 junctional bases match TRBD1. This TCR was sampled from a man aged 40-49 years in good health and CMV-seronegative. The nucleotide sequence reads TGTGCCAGCTCCTCCGAGGGACAGGGGTGGACTGAAGCTTTCTTT. Its product reads: CASSSEGQGWTEAFF.